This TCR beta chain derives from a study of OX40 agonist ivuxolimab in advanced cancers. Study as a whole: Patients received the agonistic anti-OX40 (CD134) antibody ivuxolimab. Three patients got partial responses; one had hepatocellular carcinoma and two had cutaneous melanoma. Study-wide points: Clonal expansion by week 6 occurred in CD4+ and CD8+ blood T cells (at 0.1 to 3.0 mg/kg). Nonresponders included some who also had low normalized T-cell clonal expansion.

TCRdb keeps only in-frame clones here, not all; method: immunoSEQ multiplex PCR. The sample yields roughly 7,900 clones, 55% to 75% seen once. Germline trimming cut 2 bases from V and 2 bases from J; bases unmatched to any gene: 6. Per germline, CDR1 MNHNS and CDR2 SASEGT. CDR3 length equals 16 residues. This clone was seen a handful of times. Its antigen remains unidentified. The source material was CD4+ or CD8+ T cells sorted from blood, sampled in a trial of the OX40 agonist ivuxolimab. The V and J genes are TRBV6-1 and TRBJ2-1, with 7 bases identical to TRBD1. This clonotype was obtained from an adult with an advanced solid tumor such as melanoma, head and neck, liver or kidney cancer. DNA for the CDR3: TGTGCCAGCAGTGAATCCTCGGGACAGCCCTACAATGAGCAGTTCTTC. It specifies CASSESSGQPYNEQFF.